The T cell receptor (beta chain) under discussion was sequenced for a study of identical twins. This clonotype was seen a handful of times. TCRdb re-analysed the 5' RACE reads in MiXCR, keeping a single row per CDR3 protein. The sample lists approximately 700,000 distinct CDR3 sequences, around a sixth seen once, with about an eighth in the top ten. The sample was also linked to a second study, of T cells expressing NK-cell markers. Per that study: NKG2C+ dominant clonotype frequencies in more than 5 donors were roughly 1.0-7.5% of CD8+ T cells. In four donors, dominant clonotypes made up roughly 25-60.1% of CD3+CD56-NKG2C+ cells.

The sequencing sample was made of PBMCs. This sequence originates from a woman younger than 35 in good health.

CDR3 sequence: CASSLRLAGGGEQFF. CDR3 sequence (DNA): TGTGCCAGCAGTTTACGGCTAGCGGGGGGAGGGGAGCAGTTCTTC. V usage is TRBV12-3 or TRBV12-4 and J usage is TRBJ2-1, with 11 bases aligning to TRBD2. After removal of 2 bases from V and 10 bases from J, the junction contained 7 bases not matched to a gene. This CDR3 contains 15 residues.